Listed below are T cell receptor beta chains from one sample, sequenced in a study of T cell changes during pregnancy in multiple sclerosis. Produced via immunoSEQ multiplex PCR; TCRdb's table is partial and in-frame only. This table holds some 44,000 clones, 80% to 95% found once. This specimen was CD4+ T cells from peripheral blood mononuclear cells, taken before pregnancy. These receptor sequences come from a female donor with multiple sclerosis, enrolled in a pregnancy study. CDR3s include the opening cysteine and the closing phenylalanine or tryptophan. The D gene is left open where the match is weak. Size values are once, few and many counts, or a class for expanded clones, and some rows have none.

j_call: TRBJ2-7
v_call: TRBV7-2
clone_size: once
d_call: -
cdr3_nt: TGTGCCAGCAGCTTAGGGGGCTACAGCTCCTACGAGCAGTACTTC
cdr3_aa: CASSLGGYSSYEQYF

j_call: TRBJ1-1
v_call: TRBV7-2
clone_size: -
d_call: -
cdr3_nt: TGTGCCAGCAGCTTGGGGGCTGGGACTGAAGCTTTCTTT
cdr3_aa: CASSLGAGTEAFF

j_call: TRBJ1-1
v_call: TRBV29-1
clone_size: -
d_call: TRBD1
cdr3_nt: TGCAGCGCTGGGACAGGGGGAAACACTGAAGCTTTCTTT
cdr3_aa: CSAGTGGNTEAFF

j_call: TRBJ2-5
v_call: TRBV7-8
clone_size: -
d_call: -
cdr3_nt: TGTGCCAGCAGCTTAATCCGTTTAGAGACCCAGTACTTC
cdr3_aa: CASSLIRLETQYF

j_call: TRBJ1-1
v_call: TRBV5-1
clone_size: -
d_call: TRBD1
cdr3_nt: TGCGCCAGCAGCTTGGTAGGGGGCAGCGTTAGCACTGAAGCTTTCTTT
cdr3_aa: CASSLVGGSVSTEAFF

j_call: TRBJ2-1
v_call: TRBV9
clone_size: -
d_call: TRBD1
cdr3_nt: TGTGCCAGCAGCGTGGCCTACAGGGGACCCTACAATGAGCAGTTCTTC
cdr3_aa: CASSVAYRGPYNEQFF

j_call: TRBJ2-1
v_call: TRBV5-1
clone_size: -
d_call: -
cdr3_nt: TGCGCCAGCAGCCCGCGGCTTGGATTTGAGCAGTTCTTC
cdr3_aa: CASSPRLGFEQFF

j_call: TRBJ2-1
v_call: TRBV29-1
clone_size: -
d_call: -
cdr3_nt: TGCAGCGTTGTAACAGGGTTCAATGAGCAGTTCTTC
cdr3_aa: CSVVTGFNEQFF

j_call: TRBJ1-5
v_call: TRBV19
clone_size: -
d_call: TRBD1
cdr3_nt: TGTGCCAGTAGTAGATTGACAGGGGACAATCAGCCCCAGCATTTT
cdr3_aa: CASSRLTGDNQPQHF

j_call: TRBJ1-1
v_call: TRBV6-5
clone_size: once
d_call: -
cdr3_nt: TGTGCCAGCAGTTCGCGACAGGAGAACACTGAAGCTTTCTTT
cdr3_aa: CASSSRQENTEAFF

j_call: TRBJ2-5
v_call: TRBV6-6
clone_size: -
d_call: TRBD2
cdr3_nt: TGTGCCAGCGAGGGACTAGCGGGGTCCATGAAAGAGACCCAGTACTTC
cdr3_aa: CASEGLAGSMKETQYF

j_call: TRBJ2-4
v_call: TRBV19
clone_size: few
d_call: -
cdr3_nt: TGTGCCAGTACGTCGTACAAAAACATTCAGTACTTC
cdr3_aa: CASTSYKNIQYF

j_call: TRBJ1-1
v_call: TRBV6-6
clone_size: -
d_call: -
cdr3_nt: TGTGCCAGCAGTTACTCAAGAGTGAACACTGAAGCTTTCTTT
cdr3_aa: CASSYSRVNTEAFF

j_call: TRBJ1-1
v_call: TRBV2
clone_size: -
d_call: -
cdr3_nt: TGTGCCAGCAGGGCCCCCCTCGGGGGTAACACTGAAGCTTTCTTT
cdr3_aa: CASRAPLGGNTEAFF

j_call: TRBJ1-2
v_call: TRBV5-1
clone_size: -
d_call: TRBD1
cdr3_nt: TGCGCCAGCAGGGGGACAGGGGCCCTCGGAGGCTACACCTTC
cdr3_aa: CASRGTGALGGYTF

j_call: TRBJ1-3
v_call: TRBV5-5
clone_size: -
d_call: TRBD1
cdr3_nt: TGTGCCAGCAGCCCGGACAGGGGAAACACCATATATTTT
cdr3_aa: CASSPDRGNTIYF

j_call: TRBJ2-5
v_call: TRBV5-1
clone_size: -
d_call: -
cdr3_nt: TGCGCCAGCAGCGTAAACAGGGTACAAGAGACCCAGTACTTC
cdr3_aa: CASSVNRVQETQYF

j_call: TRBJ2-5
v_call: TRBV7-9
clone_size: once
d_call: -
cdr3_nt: TGTGCCAGCAGCTTGGGAGTTCAAGAGACCCAGTACTTC
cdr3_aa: CASSLGVQETQYF

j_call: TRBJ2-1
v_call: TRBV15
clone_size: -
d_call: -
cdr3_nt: TGTGCCACCAGCAGAGTTGCGGGTCACAATGAGCAGTTCTTC
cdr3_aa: CATSRVAGHNEQFF